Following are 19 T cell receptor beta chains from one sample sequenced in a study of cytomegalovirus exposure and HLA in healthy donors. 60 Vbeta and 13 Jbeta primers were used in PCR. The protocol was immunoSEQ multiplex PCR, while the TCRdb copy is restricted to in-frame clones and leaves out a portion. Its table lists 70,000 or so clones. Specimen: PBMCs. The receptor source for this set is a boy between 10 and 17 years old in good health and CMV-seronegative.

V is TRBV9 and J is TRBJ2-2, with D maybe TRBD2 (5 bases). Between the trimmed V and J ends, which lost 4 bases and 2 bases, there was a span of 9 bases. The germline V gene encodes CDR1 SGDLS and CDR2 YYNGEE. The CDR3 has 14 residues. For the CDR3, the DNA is TGTGCCAGCAGCAAACTAGGAAACACCGGGGAGCTGTTTTTT. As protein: CASSKLGNTGELFF.

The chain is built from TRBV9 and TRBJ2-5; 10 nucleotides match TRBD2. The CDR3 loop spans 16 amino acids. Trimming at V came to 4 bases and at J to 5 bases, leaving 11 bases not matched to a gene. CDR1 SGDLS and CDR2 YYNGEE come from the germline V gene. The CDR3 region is CASSKQLAGGGETQYF. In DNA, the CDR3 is TGTGCCAGCAGCAAACAATTAGCGGGAGGAGGGGAGACCCAGTACTTC.

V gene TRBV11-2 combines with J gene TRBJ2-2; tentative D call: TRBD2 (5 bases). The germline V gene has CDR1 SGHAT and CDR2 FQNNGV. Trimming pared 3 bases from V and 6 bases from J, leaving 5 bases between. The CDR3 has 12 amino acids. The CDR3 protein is CASSFGAGELFF. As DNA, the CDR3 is TGTGCCAGCAGCTTCGGGGCCGGGGAGCTGTTTTTT.

CDR3 sequence: CASSLDRGTALGYTF. DNA of the CDR3: TGTGCCAGCAGCTTAGATCGGGGGACCGCTCTGGGCTACACCTTC. The J gene is TRBJ1-2, the V gene TRBV11-2; D may be TRBD1 (5 bases). Germline V gives CDR1 SGHAT, CDR2 FQNNGV. The CDR3 runs to 15 residues. V dropped 0 bases and J dropped 8 bases, with 16 bases sitting between them.

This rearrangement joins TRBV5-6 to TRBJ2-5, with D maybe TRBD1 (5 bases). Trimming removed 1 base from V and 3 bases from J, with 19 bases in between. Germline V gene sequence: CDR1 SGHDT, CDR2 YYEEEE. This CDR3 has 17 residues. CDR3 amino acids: CASSLFAQGWVEETQYF. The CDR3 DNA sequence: TGTGCCAGCAGCTTGTTTGCTCAGGGTTGGGTTGAAGAGACCCAGTACTTC.

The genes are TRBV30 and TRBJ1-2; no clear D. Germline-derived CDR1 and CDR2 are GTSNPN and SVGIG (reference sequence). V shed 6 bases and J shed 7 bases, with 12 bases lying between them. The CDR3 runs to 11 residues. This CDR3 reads CACTVGVGYTF. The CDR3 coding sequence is TGTGCCTGCACGGTGGGCGTTGGCTACACCTTC.

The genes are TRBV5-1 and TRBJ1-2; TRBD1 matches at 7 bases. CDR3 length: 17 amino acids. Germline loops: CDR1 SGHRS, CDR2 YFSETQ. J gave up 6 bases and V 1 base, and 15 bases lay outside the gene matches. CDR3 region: CASSLLGPVGQGDGYTF. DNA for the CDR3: TGCGCCAGCAGCTTGCTGGGTCCTGTCGGGCAGGGGGATGGCTACACCTTC.

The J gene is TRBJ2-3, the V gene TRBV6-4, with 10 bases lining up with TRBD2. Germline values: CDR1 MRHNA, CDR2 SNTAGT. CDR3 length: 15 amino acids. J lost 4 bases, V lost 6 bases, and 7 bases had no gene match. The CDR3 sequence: CASSPSGGASDTQYF. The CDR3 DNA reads TGTGCCAGCAGCCCGAGCGGGGGGGCATCAGATACGCAGTATTTT.

The DNA for the CDR3 is TGTGCCACCAGCAGAGATCCCCCGGGGGCCTACGAGCAGTACTTC. Protein: CATSRDPPGAYEQYF. V usage is TRBV15 and J usage is TRBJ2-7, with D possibly TRBD2 on 6 matching bases. This CDR3 has 15 residues. V dropped 0 bases and J dropped 2 bases, with 11 bases sitting between them. Germline CDR1 and CDR2: LNHNV and YYDKDF (reference sequence).

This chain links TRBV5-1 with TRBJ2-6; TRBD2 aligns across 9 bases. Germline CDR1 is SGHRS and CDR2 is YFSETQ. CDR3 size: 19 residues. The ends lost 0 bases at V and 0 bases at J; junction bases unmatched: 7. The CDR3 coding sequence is TGCGCCAGCAGCTTGGGTAGCGGGGGCCCTAGCTCTGGGGCCAACGTCCTGACTTTC. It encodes CASSLGSGGPSSGANVLTF.

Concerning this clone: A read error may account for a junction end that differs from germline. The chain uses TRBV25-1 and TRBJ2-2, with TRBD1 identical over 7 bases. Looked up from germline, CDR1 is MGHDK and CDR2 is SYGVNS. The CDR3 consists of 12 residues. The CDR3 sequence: CASSDPSGGLFF. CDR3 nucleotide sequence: TGTGCCAGCAGTGATCCTTCAGGGGGGCTGTTTTTT. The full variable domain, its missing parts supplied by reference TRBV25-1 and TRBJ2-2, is EADIYQTPRYLVIGTGKKITLECSQTMGHDKMYWYQQDPGMELHLIHYSYGVNSTEKGDLSSESTVSRIRTEHFPLTLESARPSHTSQYLCASSDPSGGLFFGEGSRLTVL.

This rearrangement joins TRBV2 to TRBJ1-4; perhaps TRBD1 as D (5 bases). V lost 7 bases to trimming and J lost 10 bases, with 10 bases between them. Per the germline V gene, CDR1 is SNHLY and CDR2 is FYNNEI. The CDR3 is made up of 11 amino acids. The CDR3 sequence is CASTGAGKLFF. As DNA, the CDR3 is TGTGCCAGCACTGGGGCTGGAAAACTGTTTTTT.

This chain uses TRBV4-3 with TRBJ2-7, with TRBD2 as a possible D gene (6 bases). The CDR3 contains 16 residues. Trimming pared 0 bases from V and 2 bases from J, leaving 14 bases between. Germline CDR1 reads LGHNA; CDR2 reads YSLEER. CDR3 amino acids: CASSQDRVEGTYEQYF. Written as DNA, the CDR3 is TGCGCCAGCAGCCAAGATCGAGTGGAGGGGACCTACGAGCAGTACTTC.

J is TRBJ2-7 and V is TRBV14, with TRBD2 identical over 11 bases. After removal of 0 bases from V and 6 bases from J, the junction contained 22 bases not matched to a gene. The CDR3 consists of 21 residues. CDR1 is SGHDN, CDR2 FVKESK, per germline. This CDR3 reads CASSQEMLMGLAGGGRGEQYF. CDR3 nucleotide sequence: TGTGCCAGCAGCCAAGAGATGCTTATGGGGCTAGCGGGAGGAGGCCGAGGCGAGCAGTACTTC.

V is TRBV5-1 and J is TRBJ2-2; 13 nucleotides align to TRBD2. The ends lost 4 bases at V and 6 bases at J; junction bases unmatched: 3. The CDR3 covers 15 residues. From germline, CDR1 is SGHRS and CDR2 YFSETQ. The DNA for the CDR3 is TGCGCCAGCAGCACCACTAGCGGGGGGGCCGGGGAGCTGTTTTTT. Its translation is CASSTTSGGAGELFF.

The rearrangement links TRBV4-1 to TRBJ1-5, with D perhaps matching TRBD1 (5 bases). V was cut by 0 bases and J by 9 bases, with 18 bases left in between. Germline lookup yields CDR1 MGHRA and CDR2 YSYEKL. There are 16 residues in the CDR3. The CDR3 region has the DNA TGCGCCAGCAGCCAAGATGATCCGGTGGGGCAGCGGCCCCAGCATTTT. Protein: CASSQDDPVGQRPQHF.

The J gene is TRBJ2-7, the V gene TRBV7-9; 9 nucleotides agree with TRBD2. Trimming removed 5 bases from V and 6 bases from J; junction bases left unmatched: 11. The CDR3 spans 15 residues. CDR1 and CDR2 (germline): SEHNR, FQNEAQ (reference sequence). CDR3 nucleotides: TGTGCCAGCAGCGGGACGGCGGGAGGGCCGGTCGAGCAGTACTTC. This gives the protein CASSGTAGGPVEQYF.

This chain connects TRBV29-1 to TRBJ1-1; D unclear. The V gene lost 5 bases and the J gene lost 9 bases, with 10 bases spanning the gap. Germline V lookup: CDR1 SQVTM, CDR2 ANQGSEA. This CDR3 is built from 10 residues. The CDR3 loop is CSVTIGKAFF. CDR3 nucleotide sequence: TGCAGCGTTACTATCGGGAAAGCTTTCTTT.

The CDR3 loop reads CASSGQFSNQPQHF. The CDR3 coding sequence is TGTGCCAGCTCCGGACAGTTTAGCAATCAGCCCCAGCATTTT. The rearrangement joins TRBV18 to TRBJ1-5, with D perhaps matching TRBD1 (6 bases). CDR1 is KGHSH and CDR2 is LQKENI in the germline V gene. The V end was cut by 6 bases, the J end by 0 bases, with 9 bases between. The CDR3 contains 14 residues.